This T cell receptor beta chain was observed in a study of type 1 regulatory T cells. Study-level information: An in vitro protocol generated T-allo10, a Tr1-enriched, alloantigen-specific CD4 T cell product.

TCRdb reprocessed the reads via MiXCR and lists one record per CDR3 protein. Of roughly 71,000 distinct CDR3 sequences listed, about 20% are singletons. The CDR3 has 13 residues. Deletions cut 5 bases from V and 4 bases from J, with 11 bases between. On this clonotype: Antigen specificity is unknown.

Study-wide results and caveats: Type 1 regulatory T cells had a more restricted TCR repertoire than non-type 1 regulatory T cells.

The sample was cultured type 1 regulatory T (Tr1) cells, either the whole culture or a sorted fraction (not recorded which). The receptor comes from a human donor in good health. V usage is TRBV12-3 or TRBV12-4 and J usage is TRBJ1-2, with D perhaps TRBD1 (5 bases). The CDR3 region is CASSGGYGYGYTF. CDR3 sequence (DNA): TGTGCCAGCAGTGGGGGGTATGGCTATGGCTACACCTTC.